The rows below give T cell receptor beta chains drawn from one sample of a study of CD8 T cells in ankylosing spondylitis. MiXCR was run by TCRdb on the 5' RACE reads, yielding one entry per CDR3 protein. The data hold some 87,000 distinct CDR3 sequences, with roughly 8.8% observed a single time. Sequenced: blood, either unsorted or a sorted T cell fraction (not recorded which). Receptors were obtained from a male donor with ankylosing spondylitis or in good health (not recorded which). Each CDR3 is given with its conserved first and last residue. D genes are given only for firm matches. Only some rows state a clone size, as once, few, many or a class for expanded clones.

v_gene: TRBV27
j_gene: TRBJ2-7
d_gene: TRBD1
len: 14
abundance: many
CDR3nt: TGTGCCAGCAGTTCGGGACAGGCTATCTGGGAGCAGTACTTC
CDR3aa: CASSSGQAIWEQYF

v_gene: TRBV12-3/TRBV12-4
j_gene: TRBJ2-3
d_gene: TRBD1
len: 16
abundance: many
CDR3nt: TGTGCCAGCAGTCAACAGGGGGCGCGAGGCACAGATACGCAGTATTTT
CDR3aa: CASSQQGARGTDTQYF

v_gene: TRBV9
j_gene: TRBJ2-6
d_gene: -
len: 16
abundance: many
CDR3nt: TGTGCCAGCAGCGTAGGGGGACGGTCTGGGGCCAACGTCCTGACTTTC
CDR3aa: CASSVGGRSGANVLTF

v_gene: TRBV7-9
j_gene: TRBJ2-7
d_gene: -
len: 12
abundance: many
CDR3nt: TGTGCCAGCAGCCTACAGGGTTACGAGCAGTACTTC
CDR3aa: CASSLQGYEQYF

v_gene: TRBV20-1
j_gene: TRBJ2-7
d_gene: TRBD2
len: 15
abundance: many
CDR3nt: TGCAGTGCTACAGGGACTAGCGGGGGGGGCTACGAGCAGTACTTC
CDR3aa: CSATGTSGGGYEQYF

v_gene: TRBV28
j_gene: TRBJ1-5
d_gene: -
len: 17
abundance: -
CDR3nt: TGTGCCAGCAATAAGGGCAGGAGGACTTATAGCAATCGGCCCCAGCATTTT
CDR3aa: CASNKGRRTYSNRPQHF

v_gene: TRBV5-1
j_gene: TRBJ1-2
d_gene: -
len: 15
abundance: many
CDR3nt: TGCGCCAGCAGCTGGGGCGGCGGTGTGAGGGATGGCTACACCTTC
CDR3aa: CASSWGGGVRDGYTF

v_gene: TRBV7-2
j_gene: TRBJ2-1
d_gene: -
len: 12
abundance: few
CDR3nt: TGTGCCAGCAGCTTAGGGGGGCCCCTGCAGTTCTTC
CDR3aa: CASSLGGPLQFF

v_gene: TRBV10-3
j_gene: TRBJ2-7
d_gene: TRBD1
len: 13
abundance: -
CDR3nt: TGTGCCATCGGACAGGGAGAAGTGGACGAGCAGTACTTC
CDR3aa: CAIGQGEVDEQYF

v_gene: TRBV12-3/TRBV12-4
j_gene: TRBJ2-5
d_gene: -
len: 14
abundance: many
CDR3nt: TGTGCCAGCAGTTTTTCGGGGGGCTTGGAGACCCAGTACTTC
CDR3aa: CASSFSGGLETQYF

v_gene: TRBV2
j_gene: TRBJ2-7
d_gene: -
len: 17
abundance: few
CDR3nt: TGTGCCAGCAGTGAGCTGGCGGGGGCCTTTAGCTCCTACGAGCAGTACTTC
CDR3aa: CASSELAGAFSSYEQYF

v_gene: TRBV12-3/TRBV12-4
j_gene: TRBJ2-1
d_gene: -
len: 14
abundance: many
CDR3nt: TGTGCCAGCAGTTCCGGGGGCTCCTACAATGAGCAGTTCTTC
CDR3aa: CASSSGGSYNEQFF

v_gene: TRBV20-1
j_gene: TRBJ1-2
d_gene: -
len: 12
abundance: many
CDR3nt: TGCAGTGCCATAGGACAGCGCTATGGCTACACCTTC
CDR3aa: CSAIGQRYGYTF

v_gene: TRBV7-3
j_gene: TRBJ1-1
d_gene: -
len: 13
abundance: many
CDR3nt: TGTGCCAGCAGCGGGGTAAGGAACACTGAAGCTTTCTTT
CDR3aa: CASSGVRNTEAFF

v_gene: TRBV19
j_gene: TRBJ2-1
d_gene: TRBD2
len: 14
abundance: few
CDR3nt: TGTGCCAGTAGTATCCCACTAGCGTTCGATGAGCAGTTCTTC
CDR3aa: CASSIPLAFDEQFF

v_gene: TRBV20-1
j_gene: TRBJ1-1
d_gene: -
len: 13
abundance: many
CDR3nt: TGCAGTGCTAGAGATTATTCTCCGAGTGAAGCTTTCTTT
CDR3aa: CSARDYSPSEAFF

v_gene: TRBV11-2
j_gene: TRBJ2-1
d_gene: -
len: 14
abundance: -
CDR3nt: TGTGCCAGCAGCTTAGAACGGACTCGCTTTGAGCAGTTCTTC
CDR3aa: CASSLERTRFEQFF

v_gene: TRBV11-2
j_gene: TRBJ2-1
d_gene: -
len: 17
abundance: -
CDR3nt: TGTGCCAGCAGCTTCGATGGTTCGGGGGGCCCATACAATGAGCAGTTCTTC
CDR3aa: CASSFDGSGGPYNEQFF

v_gene: TRBV7-3
j_gene: TRBJ2-7
d_gene: -
len: 14
abundance: many
CDR3nt: TGTGCCAGCAGCTTATCAGCAAATTCCTACGAGCAGTACTTC
CDR3aa: CASSLSANSYEQYF

v_gene: TRBV6-4
j_gene: TRBJ2-7
d_gene: TRBD2
len: 16
abundance: many
CDR3nt: TGTGCCAGCAGTGACTCGAGACTAGCGGGTCCCTACGAGCAGTACTTC
CDR3aa: CASSDSRLAGPYEQYF

v_gene: TRBV5-1
j_gene: TRBJ2-2
d_gene: -
len: 16
abundance: many
CDR3nt: TGCGCCAGCAGCTTGGTCCCAGCTACGAACACCGGGGAGCTGTTTTTT
CDR3aa: CASSLVPATNTGELFF

v_gene: TRBV12-3/TRBV12-4
j_gene: TRBJ2-5
d_gene: -
len: 12
abundance: many
CDR3nt: TGTGCCAGCAGTTTCCGAGTCGAGACCCAGTACTTC
CDR3aa: CASSFRVETQYF

v_gene: TRBV28
j_gene: TRBJ2-5
d_gene: TRBD2
len: 22
abundance: many
CDR3nt: TGTGCCAGCAGTTTTGGCCCAGCTACTAGCGGGGGCCGCGAACTCCCCAGGGAGACCCAGTACTTC
CDR3aa: CASSFGPATSGGRELPRETQYF

v_gene: TRBV6-2/TRBV6-3
j_gene: TRBJ2-1
d_gene: -
len: 13
abundance: -
CDR3nt: TGTGCCAGCAGTTACTCACTGAGTATGGAGCAGTTCTTC
CDR3aa: CASSYSLSMEQFF

v_gene: TRBV5-3
j_gene: TRBJ2-1
d_gene: -
len: 10
abundance: many
CDR3nt: TGTGCCACTCAGGGTCATGAGCAGTTCTTC
CDR3aa: CATQGHEQFF

v_gene: TRBV7-9
j_gene: TRBJ2-2
d_gene: -
len: 16
abundance: few
CDR3nt: TGTGCCAGCAGCTTAGTATCGGGTCCCAACACCGGGGAGCTGTTTTTT
CDR3aa: CASSLVSGPNTGELFF

v_gene: TRBV11-2
j_gene: TRBJ2-3
d_gene: -
len: 16
abundance: many
CDR3nt: TGTGCCAGCAGCTTAGATCAGGGGACTCTCACAGATACGCAGTATTTT
CDR3aa: CASSLDQGTLTDTQYF